The clone carrying this TCR beta chain was recorded a few times. Compared with germline, one end of the junction differs, possibly owing to a read error. The record originates from a study of blood T cells in healthy people across ages. Sample-barcoded 5' priming and a J-beta primer mix drove a second PCR of about 6 to 12 cycles. One entry per CDR3 protein results from TCRdb running MiXCR on the 5' RACE reads. The table has hundreds of thousands of distinct CDR3 sequences, more than 45% seen once. The V gene's germline CDR1 is MNHEY and CDR2 SMNVEV (reference sequence). This CDR3 is built from 14 residues.

This clonotype was sampled from a young man in good health. The chain recombines TRBV27 with TRBJ2-1; no reliable D call. The sequencing input was blood. The CDR3 DNA follows: TGTGCCAGCAGTCAGTCCTACTCCTCCAATGAGCAGTTCTTC. It encodes CASSQSYSSNEQFF.